A single sample is the source of the 2 T cell receptor beta chains below, sequenced in a study of blood T cell repertoires in COVID-19. Assay used: immunoSEQ multiplex PCR; TCRdb lists only in-frame clones, some missing. The repertoire includes tens of thousands of clones, about 88% of them detected once, and around 5.2% sits in the top ten. Sequenced sample: peripheral blood. These receptors all come from a woman in her fifties or sixties with active COVID-19.

This clone was seen once. The chain combines TRBV2 with TRBJ2-2; a possible D gene is TRBD1 (5 bases). The CDR3 is 12 amino acids. The germline V and J ends were trimmed by 10 bases and 6 bases, with 12 bases remaining between them. Germline CDR1 SNHLY, CDR2 FYNNEI. CDR3 loop: CAIGSRAGELFF. The CDR3 DNA follows: TGTGCCATCGGGTCCAGGGCCGGGGAGCTGTTTTTT.

This chain connects TRBV28 to TRBJ1-3; D is unclear. This CDR3 is 14 amino acids long. Trimming pared 5 bases from V and 1 base from J, leaving 9 bases between. Germline assignment: CDR1 MDHEN and CDR2 SYDVKM. The CDR3 spells CASSHRVSGNTIYF. The CDR3 DNA reads as TGTGCCAGCAGTCATCGGGTGTCTGGAAACACCATATATTTT.